The T cell receptor (beta chain) described here comes from a study of T cell changes during pregnancy in multiple sclerosis. This clone was seen a handful of times. Assay: immunoSEQ multiplex PCR; the TCRdb copy retains only in-frame clones and omits some. This sample yields 39,000 or so clones, of which 80% to 95% are seen a single time; roughly 0.38% belongs to the top ten. The CDR3 runs 13 residues. The V gene's germline CDR1 is SGHNT and CDR2 YYREEE (reference sequence). V was clipped by 4 bases and J by 9 bases; unmatched bases: 7. The gene calls are TRBV5-4 and TRBJ1-1; TRBD1 matches at 9 bases. The material was CD4+ T cells from peripheral blood mononuclear cells, obtained after pregnancy. The receptor was isolated from a female donor in good health, enrolled as a control in a pregnancy study. The CDR3 DNA sequence: TGTGCCAGCAGCCTAACAGGGGGCGGTAAAGCTTTCTTT. Protein: CASSLTGGGKAFF.